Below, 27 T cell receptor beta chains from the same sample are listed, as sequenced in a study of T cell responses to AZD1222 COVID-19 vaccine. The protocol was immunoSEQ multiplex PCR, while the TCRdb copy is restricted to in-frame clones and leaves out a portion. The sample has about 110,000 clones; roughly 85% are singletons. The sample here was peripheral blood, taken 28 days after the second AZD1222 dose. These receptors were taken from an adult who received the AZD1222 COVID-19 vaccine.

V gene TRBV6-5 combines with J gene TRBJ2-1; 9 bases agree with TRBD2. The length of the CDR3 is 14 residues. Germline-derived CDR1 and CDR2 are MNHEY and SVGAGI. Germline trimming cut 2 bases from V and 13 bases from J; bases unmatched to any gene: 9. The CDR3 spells CASSYLSAGGPQFF. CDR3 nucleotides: TGTGCCAGCAGTTACCTCTCGGCGGGAGGGCCTCAGTTCTTC.

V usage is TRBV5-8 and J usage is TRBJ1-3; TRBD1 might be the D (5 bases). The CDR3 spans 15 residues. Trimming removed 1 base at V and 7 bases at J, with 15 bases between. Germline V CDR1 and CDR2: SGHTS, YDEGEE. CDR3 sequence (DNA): TGTGCCAGCAGCTTGTCATCGGACACTCGGAACACCATATATTTT. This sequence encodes CASSLSSDTRNTIYF.

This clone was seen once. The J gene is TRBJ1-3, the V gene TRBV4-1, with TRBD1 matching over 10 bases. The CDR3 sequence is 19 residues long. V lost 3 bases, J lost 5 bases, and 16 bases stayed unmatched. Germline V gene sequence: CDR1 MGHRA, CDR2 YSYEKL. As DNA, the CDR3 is TGCGCCAGCAGCCAGCTCCGGGACAGGGGTACTCTGGGAAGAAACACCATATATTTT. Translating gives CASSQLRDRGTLGRNTIYF.

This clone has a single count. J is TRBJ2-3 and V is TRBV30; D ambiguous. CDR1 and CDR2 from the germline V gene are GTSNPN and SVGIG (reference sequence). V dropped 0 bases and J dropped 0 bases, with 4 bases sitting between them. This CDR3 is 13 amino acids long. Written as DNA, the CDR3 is TGTGCCTGGAGTGTATCAAGCACAGATACGCAGTATTTT. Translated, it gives CAWSVSSTDTQYF.

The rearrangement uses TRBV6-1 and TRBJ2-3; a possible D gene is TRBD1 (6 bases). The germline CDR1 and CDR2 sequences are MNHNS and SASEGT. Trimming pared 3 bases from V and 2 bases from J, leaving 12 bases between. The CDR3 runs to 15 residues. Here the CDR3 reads CASSDDRFTTDTQYF. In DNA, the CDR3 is TGTGCCAGCAGTGACGACAGGTTTACCACAGATACGCAGTATTTT.

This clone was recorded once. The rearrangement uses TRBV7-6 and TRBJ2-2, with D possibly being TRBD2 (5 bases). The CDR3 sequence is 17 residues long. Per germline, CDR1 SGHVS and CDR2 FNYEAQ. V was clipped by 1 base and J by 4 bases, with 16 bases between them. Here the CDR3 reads CASSLEIRGYVTGELFF. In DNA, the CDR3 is TGTGCCAGCAGCTTAGAGATACGGGGATACGTCACCGGGGAGCTGTTTTTT.

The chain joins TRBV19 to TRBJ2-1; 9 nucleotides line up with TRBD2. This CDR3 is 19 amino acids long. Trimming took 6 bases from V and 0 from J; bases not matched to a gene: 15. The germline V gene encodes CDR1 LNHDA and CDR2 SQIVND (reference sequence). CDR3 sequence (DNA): TGTGCCAGTAGATCCGGGACTAGCTTTTTTTCGAGCTCCTACAATGAGCAGTTCTTC. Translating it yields CASRSGTSFFSSSYNEQFF.

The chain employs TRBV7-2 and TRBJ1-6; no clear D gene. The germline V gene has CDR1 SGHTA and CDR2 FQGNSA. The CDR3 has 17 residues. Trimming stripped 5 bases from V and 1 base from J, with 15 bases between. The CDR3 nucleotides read TGTGCCAGCAGCCCGCGAGCACAAGTATCCTATAATTCACCCCTCCACTTT. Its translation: CASSPRAQVSYNSPLHF.

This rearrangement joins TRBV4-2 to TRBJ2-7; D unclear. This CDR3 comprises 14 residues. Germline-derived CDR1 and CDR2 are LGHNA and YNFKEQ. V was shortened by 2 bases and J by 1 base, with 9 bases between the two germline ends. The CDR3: CASSQQIFSYEQYF. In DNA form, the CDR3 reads TGTGCCAGCAGCCAACAGATCTTTTCCTACGAGCAGTACTTC.

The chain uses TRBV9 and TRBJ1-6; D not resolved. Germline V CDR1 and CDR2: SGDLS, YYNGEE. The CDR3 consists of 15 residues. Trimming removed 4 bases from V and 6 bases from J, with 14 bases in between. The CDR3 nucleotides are TGTGCCAGCAGCTTTGGACTGGCGCCTAATTCACCCCTCCACTTT. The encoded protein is CASSFGLAPNSPLHF.

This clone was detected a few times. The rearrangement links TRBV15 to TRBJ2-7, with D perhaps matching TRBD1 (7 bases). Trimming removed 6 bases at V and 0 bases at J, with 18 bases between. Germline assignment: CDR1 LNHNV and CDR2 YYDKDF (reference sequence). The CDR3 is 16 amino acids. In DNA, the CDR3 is TGTGCCACCAGTAGGGGGCGCATCGGGAGCTCCTACGAGCAGTACTTC. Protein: CATSRGRIGSSYEQYF.

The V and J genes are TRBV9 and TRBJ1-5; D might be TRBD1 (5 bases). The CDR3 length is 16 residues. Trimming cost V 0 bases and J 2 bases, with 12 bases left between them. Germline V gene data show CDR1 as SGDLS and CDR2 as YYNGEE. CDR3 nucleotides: TGTGCCAGCAGCGTAGCCCAGGGCGTCGGCAATCAGCCCCAGCATTTT. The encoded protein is CASSVAQGVGNQPQHF. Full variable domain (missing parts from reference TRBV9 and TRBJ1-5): DSGVTQTPKHLITATGQRVTLRCSPRSGDLSVYWYQQSLDQGLQFLIQYYNGEERAKGNILERFSAQQFPDLHSELNLSSLELGDSALYFCASSVAQGVGNQPQHFGDGTRLSIL.

This chain's CDR3 is CASSLRGWENTEAFF. DNA for the CDR3: TGTGCCAGTAGTCTTCGTGGTTGGGAGAACACTGAAGCTTTCTTT. J is TRBJ1-1 and V is TRBV19; D remains ambiguous. V lost 5 bases and J lost 1, with 14 bases in between. CDR1 is LNHDA, CDR2 SQIVND, per germline (reference sequence). The CDR3 is 15 residues long.

The CDR3 spells CASSSGTVSGNTIYF. CDR3 nucleotide sequence: TGCGCCAGCAGCTCGGGGACAGTTTCTGGAAACACCATATATTTT. The J gene is TRBJ1-3, the V gene TRBV5-1; TRBD1 matches at 7 bases. J lost 1 base, V lost 3 bases, and 4 bases had no gene match. From germline, CDR1 is SGHRS and CDR2 YFSETQ. There are 15 residues in the CDR3.

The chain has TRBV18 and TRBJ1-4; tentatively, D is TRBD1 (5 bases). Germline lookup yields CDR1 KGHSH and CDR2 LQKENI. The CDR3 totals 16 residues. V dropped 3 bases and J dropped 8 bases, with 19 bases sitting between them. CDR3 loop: CASSPLIVRDEEKLFF. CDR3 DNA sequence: TGTGCCAGCTCACCTCTAATAGTCAGGGATGAAGAAAAACTGTTTTTT. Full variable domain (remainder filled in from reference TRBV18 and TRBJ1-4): NAGVMQNPRHLVRRRGQEARLRCSPMKGHSHVYWYRQLPEEGLKFMVYLQKENIIDESGMPKERFSAEFPKEGPSILRIQQVVRGDSAAYFCASSPLIVRDEEKLFFGSGTQLSVL.

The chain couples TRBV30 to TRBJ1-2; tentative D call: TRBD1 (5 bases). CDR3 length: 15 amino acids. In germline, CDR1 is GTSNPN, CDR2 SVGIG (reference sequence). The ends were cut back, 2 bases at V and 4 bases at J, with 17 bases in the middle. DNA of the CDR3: TGTGCCTGGAGTCCATTAAGGGGACTCTTCTATGGCTACACCTTC. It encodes CAWSPLRGLFYGYTF.

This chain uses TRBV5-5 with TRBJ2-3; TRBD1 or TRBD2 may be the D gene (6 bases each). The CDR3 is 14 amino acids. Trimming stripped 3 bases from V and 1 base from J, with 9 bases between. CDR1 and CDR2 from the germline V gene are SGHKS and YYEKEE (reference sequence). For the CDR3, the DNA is TGTGCCAGCAGCTGGGGGGCAGGCACAGATACGCAGTATTTT. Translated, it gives CASSWGAGTDTQYF.

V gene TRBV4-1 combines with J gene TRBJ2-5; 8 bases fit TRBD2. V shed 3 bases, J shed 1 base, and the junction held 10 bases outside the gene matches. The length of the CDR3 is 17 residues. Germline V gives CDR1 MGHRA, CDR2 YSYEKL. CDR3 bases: TGCGCCAGCAGCCAGGGACTAGTGCGGAACACCCAAGAGACCCAGTACTTC. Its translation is CASSQGLVRNTQETQYF.

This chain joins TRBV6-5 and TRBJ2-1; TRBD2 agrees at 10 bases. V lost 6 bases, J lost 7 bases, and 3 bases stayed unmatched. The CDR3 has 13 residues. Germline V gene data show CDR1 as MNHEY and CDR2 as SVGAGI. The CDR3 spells CASRKTSGNEQFF. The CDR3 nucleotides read TGTGCCAGCAGGAAGACTAGCGGGAATGAGCAGTTCTTC.

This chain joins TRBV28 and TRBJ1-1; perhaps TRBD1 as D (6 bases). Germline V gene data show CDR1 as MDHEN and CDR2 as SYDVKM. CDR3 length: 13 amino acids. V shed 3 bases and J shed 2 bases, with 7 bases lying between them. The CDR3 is CASSLGGNTEAFF. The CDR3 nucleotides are TGTGCCAGCAGTTTGGGGGGCAACACTGAAGCTTTCTTT. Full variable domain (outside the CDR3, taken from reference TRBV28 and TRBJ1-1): DVKVTQSSRYLVKRTGEKVFLECVQDMDHENMFWYRQDPGLGLRLIYFSYDVKMKEKGDIPEGYSVSREKKERFSLILESASTNQTSMYLCASSLGGNTEAFFGQGTRLTVV.

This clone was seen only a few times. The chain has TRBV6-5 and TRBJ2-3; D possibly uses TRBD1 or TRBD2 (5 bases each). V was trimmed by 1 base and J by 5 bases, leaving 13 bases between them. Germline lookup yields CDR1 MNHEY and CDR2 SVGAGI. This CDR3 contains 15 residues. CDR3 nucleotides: TGTGCCAGCAGTTACTTAGCCAGGGCGGGAGATACGCAGTATTTT. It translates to CASSYLARAGDTQYF.

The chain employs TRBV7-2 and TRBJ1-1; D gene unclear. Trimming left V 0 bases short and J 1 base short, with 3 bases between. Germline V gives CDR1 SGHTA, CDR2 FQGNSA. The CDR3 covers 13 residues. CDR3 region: CASSLAPNTEAFF. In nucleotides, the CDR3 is TGTGCCAGCAGCTTAGCTCCGAACACTGAAGCTTTCTTT. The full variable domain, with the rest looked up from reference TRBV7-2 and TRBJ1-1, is GAGVSQSPSNKVTEKGKDVELRCDPISGHTALYWYRQSLGQGLEFLIYFQGNSAPDKSGLPSDRFSAERTGGSVSTLTIQRTQQEDSAVYLCASSLAPNTEAFFGQGTRLTVV.

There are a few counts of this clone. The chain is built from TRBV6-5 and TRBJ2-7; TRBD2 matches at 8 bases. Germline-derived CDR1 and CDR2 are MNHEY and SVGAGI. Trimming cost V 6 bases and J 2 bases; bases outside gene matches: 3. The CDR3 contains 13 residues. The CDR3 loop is CASRKAGAYEQYF. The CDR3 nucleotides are TGTGCCAGCAGAAAAGCGGGAGCCTACGAGCAGTACTTC.

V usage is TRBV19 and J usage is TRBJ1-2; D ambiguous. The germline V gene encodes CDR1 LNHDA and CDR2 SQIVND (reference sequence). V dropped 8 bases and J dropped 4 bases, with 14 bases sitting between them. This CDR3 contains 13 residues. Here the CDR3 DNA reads TGTGCCAGTCTTGGGGAGATCGGCTATGGCTACACCTTC. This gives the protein CASLGEIGYGYTF.

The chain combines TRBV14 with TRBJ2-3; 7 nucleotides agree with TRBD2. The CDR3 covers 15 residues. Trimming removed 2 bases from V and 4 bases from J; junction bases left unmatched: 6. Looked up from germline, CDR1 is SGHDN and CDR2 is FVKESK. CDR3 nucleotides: TGTGCCAGCAGCCAAAGGGCGGGAGACGCAGATACGCAGTATTTT. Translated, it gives CASSQRAGDADTQYF.

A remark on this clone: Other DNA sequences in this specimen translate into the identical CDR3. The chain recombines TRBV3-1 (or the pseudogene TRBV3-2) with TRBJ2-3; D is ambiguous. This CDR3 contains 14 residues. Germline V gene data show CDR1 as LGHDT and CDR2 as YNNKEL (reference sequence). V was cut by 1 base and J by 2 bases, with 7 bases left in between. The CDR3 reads CASSQGPFTDTQYF. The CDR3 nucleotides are TGTGCCAGCAGCCAAGGGCCGTTCACAGATACGCAGTATTTT.

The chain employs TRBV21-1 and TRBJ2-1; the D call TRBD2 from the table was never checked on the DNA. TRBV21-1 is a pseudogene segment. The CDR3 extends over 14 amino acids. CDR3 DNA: TGTGCCAGTACTAGCGGGAGTTGTAAGGATGAGCAGTTCTTC. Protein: CASTSGSCKDEQFF.